The sequence of this T cell receptor (beta chain) was determined in a study of PD-L1 blockade in urothelial cancer. Study-wide background: Each patient had 0 to 3 earlier chemotherapy regimens. A median blood sample held approximately 150,000 T cells and under 85,000 unique TCRs.

Libraries were prepared by immunoSEQ multiplex PCR; TCRdb keeps only in-frame clonotypes and omits some of them. The data show 40,000 or so clones, 90% to 95% seen once. Trimming removed 3 bases from V and 3 bases from J, with 12 bases in between. Germline CDR1 and CDR2: MNHNS and SASEGT. CDR3 length equals 15 residues. As to time point: pretreatment peripheral blood. The cohort comprised individuals with locally advanced or metastatic urothelial carcinoma. This sample comprised PBMCs, obtained around atezolizumab (anti-PD-L1) treatment. The clonotype comes from a woman in her sixties with urothelial cancer. The chain couples TRBV6-1 to TRBJ1-5; D uncertain. The CDR3 region has the DNA TGTGCCAGCAGTGATTACCGGGGTCTCAATCAGCCCCAGCATTTT. Translation gives CASSDYRGLNQPQHF.